Following are 15 T cell receptor beta chains from one sample sequenced in a study of blood T cell repertoires in COVID-19 (dated by TCRdb to about 2020). Library preparation used the immunoSEQ multiplex PCR assay. The table was pulled from immuneACCESS by TCRdb, which kept in-frame rearrangements only. Such tables lose some clones; where checked, under half of the loss comes from unresolved V genes, and the rest has no known cause. Within this sample are about 370,000 clones, with 90% of them counted one time only. In total, the top ten clones hold 6.5% of the sample. Sequencing used peripheral blood. The receptors derive from a man between 18 and 35 years old with active or convalescent COVID-19.

V and J are TRBV4-3 and TRBJ2-2; the match to TRBD2 covers 11 bases. This CDR3 comprises 18 residues. V lost 4 bases and J lost 0; bases outside the gene matches: 7. CDR1 and CDR2 (germline): LGHNA, YSLEER. The CDR3 region is CASSRASGRTANTGELFF. The CDR3 DNA follows: TGCGCCAGCAGCCGGGCTAGCGGGAGGACCGCGAACACCGGGGAGCTGTTTTTT.

The genes are TRBV6-5 and TRBJ2-7, with TRBD1 identical over 9 bases. With 2 bases clipped from V and 4 bases from J, the junction kept 3 bases outside the gene matches. The CDR3 has 14 residues. Germline-derived CDR1 and CDR2 are MNHEY and SVGAGI. The CDR3 sequence: CASSYGQGKYEQYF. The CDR3 DNA reads TGTGCCAGCAGTTACGGACAGGGGAAGTACGAGCAGTACTTC.

This sequence joins TRBV6-2 or TRBV6-3 and TRBJ2-7, with 10 bases that match TRBD2. Looked up from germline, CDR1 is MNHEY and CDR2 is SVGEGT. Losses at the gene ends were 5 bases for V and 3 bases for J; bases not matched to a gene: 7. CDR3 length: 15 amino acids. CDR3 sequence (DNA): TGTGCCAGCAGTAACGGACTAGCGGCGGGCTACGAGCAGTACTTC. It specifies CASSNGLAAGYEQYF.

This sequence joins TRBV7-2 and TRBJ1-6, with 7 bases matching TRBD1. The trim removed 5 bases at V and 7 bases at J, leaving 5 bases unmatched. In germline, CDR1 is SGHTA, CDR2 FQGNSA. The CDR3 has 14 residues. The CDR3 DNA reads as TGTGCCAGCAGCCTACCGGGACAGAATTCACCCCTCCACTTT. Residues: CASSLPGQNSPLHF.

This sequence joins TRBV9 and TRBJ2-7, with 11 bases that match TRBD1. This CDR3 is 15 amino acids long. The junction had 4 bases not matched to a gene; V was cut back by 3 bases and J by 2 bases. CDR1 is SGDLS and CDR2 is YYNGEE in the germline V gene. The CDR3: CASSGRGQGAYEQYF. In DNA form, the CDR3 reads TGTGCCAGCAGCGGTAGGGGACAGGGGGCCTACGAGCAGTACTTC.

This sequence joins TRBV18 and TRBJ2-7; 9 bases are a match to TRBD1. V shed 0 bases and J 1 base; nucleotides not matched to a gene: 4. From germline, CDR1 is KGHSH and CDR2 LQKENI. This CDR3 has 16 amino acids. In DNA, the CDR3 is TGTGCCAGCTCACCACCCCGGGACAGGGTGTCCTACGAGCAGTACTTC. This gives the protein CASSPPRDRVSYEQYF. Complete variable domain (other parts from reference TRBV18 and TRBJ2-7): NAGVMQNPRHLVRRRGQEARLRCSPMKGHSHVYWYRQLPEEGLKFMVYLQKENIIDESGMPKERFSAEFPKEGPSILRIQQVVRGDSAAYFCASSPPRDRVSYEQYFGPGTRLTVT.

The V call is TRBV2, the J call TRBJ1-5; D remains unclear. Germline values: CDR1 SNHLY, CDR2 FYNNEI. Deletions cut 8 bases from V and 0 bases from J, with 8 bases between. The CDR3 has 13 residues. DNA of the CDR3: TGTGCCAGCGCGAGCAATAGCAATCAGCCCCAGCATTTT. Translated: CASASNSNQPQHF.

V gene TRBV29-1 combines with J gene TRBJ2-1, with 10 bases that match TRBD1. CDR1 SQVTM and CDR2 ANQGSEA come from the germline V gene. The trim removed 6 bases at V and 4 bases at J, leaving 12 bases unmatched. This CDR3 is built from 16 residues. CDR3 residues: CSVRQGARTLYNEQFF. As DNA, the CDR3 is TGCAGCGTAAGACAGGGGGCGCGGACCCTTTACAATGAGCAGTTCTTC.

This chain joins TRBV5-1 and TRBJ1-6, with 8 bases identical to TRBD1. V shed 1 base and J 9 bases; nucleotides not matched to a gene: 0. Germline V gene lookup returns CDR1 SGHRS and CDR2 YFSETQ. This CDR3 is 13 amino acids long. The CDR3 loop is CASSLTGGSPLHF. DNA of the CDR3: TGCGCCAGCAGCTTGACAGGGGGTTCACCCCTCCACTTT.

V usage is TRBV2 and J usage is TRBJ2-3, with D possibly TRBD1 on 6 matching bases. Per germline, CDR1 SNHLY and CDR2 FYNNEI. V was cut by 3 bases and J by 0 bases, with 10 bases left in between. This CDR3 spans 15 amino acids. CDR3 sequence reads: CASSEVDRSTDTQYF. The CDR3 DNA sequence: TGTGCCAGCAGTGAGGTGGACAGAAGCACAGATACGCAGTATTTT. Complete variable domain (other parts from reference TRBV2 and TRBJ2-3): EPEVTQTPSHQVTQMGQEVILRCVPISNHLYFYWYRQILGQKVEFLVSFYNNEISEKSEIFDDQFSVERPDGSNFTLKIRSTKLEDSAMYFCASSEVDRSTDTQYFGPGTRLTVL.

The chain employs TRBV15 and TRBJ2-3; TRBD1 might be the D (7 bases). The V and J ends lost 4 bases and 2 bases respectively, with 10 bases between them. The CDR3 sequence is 14 residues long. CDR1 is LNHNV and CDR2 is YYDKDF in the germline V gene (reference sequence). The CDR3 region has the DNA TGTGCCACCAGCACAGGGGGACTCACAGATACGCAGTATTTT. Its translation: CATSTGGLTDTQYF.

In its sample, this clone was seen once. V usage is TRBV5-1 and J usage is TRBJ2-3; D unresolved. Trimming stripped 0 bases from V and 4 bases from J, with 9 bases between. This CDR3 is built from 14 residues. Germline V gene data show CDR1 as SGHRS and CDR2 as YFSETQ. The CDR3: CASSLVLSADTQYF. The CDR3 bases are TGCGCCAGCAGCTTGGTTTTATCTGCAGATACGCAGTATTTT.

V and J are TRBV19 and TRBJ1-3, with D possibly being TRBD1 (6 bases). The ends were cut back, 0 bases at V and 3 bases at J, with 15 bases in the middle. CDR3 size: 17 residues. The V gene's germline CDR1 is LNHDA and CDR2 SQIVND (reference sequence). The CDR3 bases are TGTGCCAGTAGTATAGATCCCCAGGGGCTTGTTGGAAACACCATATATTTT. Amino acid sequence: CASSIDPQGLVGNTIYF.

V and J are TRBV10-1 and TRBJ2-5; TRBD2 matches 8 bases. V trimming: 6 bases; J trimming: 4 bases; junction bases outside the gene matches: 10. This CDR3 is 15 amino acids long. From germline, CDR1 is WNHNN and CDR2 SYGVQD (reference sequence). The CDR3 region is CASRGLALRGETQYF. CDR3 nucleotides: TGCGCCAGCAGAGGACTAGCTCTCAGGGGAGAGACCCAGTACTTC.

This clone has more than one count but fewer than ten. The CDR3 protein is CASSIRDRAYGYTF. In DNA, the CDR3 is TGTGCCAGTAGTATACGGGACAGGGCGTATGGCTACACCTTC. The chain has TRBV19 and TRBJ1-2; TRBD1 agrees at 9 bases. The germline V gene encodes CDR1 LNHDA and CDR2 SQIVND (reference sequence). There are 14 residues in the CDR3. Trimming cost V 2 bases and J 5 bases; bases outside gene matches: 3.